The sequence of this TCR beta chain was determined in a study of T cells in Graves' hyperthyroidism and ophthalmopathy. Study context: Any treatment followed the collection of peripheral blood at initial diagnosis. Points from the study as a whole: In blood, most of the thyroid clonotypes expanded above 0.001 were also present.

It was RNA transcripts that yielded the amplified TCR beta CDR3 regions. The HTBI primer set was used in a first-round RT-PCR of the TCR CDR3. TCRdb used MiXCR to reprocess the multiplex PCR reads, holding one entry per CDR3 protein. The table has roughly 660,000 distinct CDR3 sequences, around a sixth seen once; the top ten hold around 15%. Lactation, pregnancy, other autoimmune disease or uncontrolled infection excluded patients. J lost 4 bases, V lost 5 bases, and 8 bases had no gene match. The CDR3 loop spans 16 amino acids. CDR1 MDHEN and CDR2 SYDVKM come from the germline V gene. The sample holds many counts of this clonotype. The antigen remains undetermined.

The sample was blood. The V and J genes are TRBV28 and TRBJ2-6; 7 positions agree with TRBD1. The receptor was isolated from a man aged 45-65 years with Graves' hyperthyroidism. In DNA, the CDR3 is TGTGCCAGCAGTCCGACAGGGCTCACGGGGGCCAACGTCCTGACTTTC. Its protein product is CASSPTGLTGANVLTF.